The T cell receptor (beta chain) under discussion was sequenced for a study of T cell responses to AZD1222 COVID-19 vaccine. Study context: Analysis merged second doses at about 4 or about 12 weeks.

Details on this clone: The target antigen is unknown.

Study-level points and caveats: The donor group comprised mostly white British people and more females; the analysis possibly underestimated clonal diversity. Unmutated variant regions reportedly attract nearly half of all spike-specific TCRs.

Libraries were prepared by immunoSEQ multiplex PCR; TCRdb keeps only in-frame clonotypes and omits some of them. This sample has roughly 100,000 clones; 82% occur once, and the top ten carry approximately 5%. The CDR3 runs 15 residues. Germline CDR1 reads LNHNV; CDR2 reads YYDKDF (reference sequence). The V end lost 2 bases, the J end lost 0 bases, and 11 bases lay between the germline ends. Sequenced material: peripheral blood, taken on day 0 of AZD1222 vaccination. The receptor was isolated from an adult in good health. J is TRBJ2-7 and V is TRBV15; D is perhaps TRBD1 or TRBD2 (5 bases each). CDR3 sequence reads: CATSRLGVPSYEQYF. DNA for the CDR3: TGTGCCACCAGCAGATTGGGGGTCCCCTCCTACGAGCAGTACTTC. Based on the CDR3 plus reference TRBV15 and TRBJ2-7, the full variable domain is DAMVIQNPRYQVTQFGKPVTLSCSQTLNHNVMYWYQQKSSQAPKLLFHYYDKDFNNEADTPDNFQSRRPNTSFCFLDIRSPGLGDTAMYLCATSRLGVPSYEQYFGPGTRLTVT.